The present entry profiles one TCR beta chain with its context. Its antigen remains unknown. The data stem from a study of T cell responses to AZD1222 COVID-19 vaccine. Notes on the study in general: Recipients of two AZD1222 doses showed rising Spike-specific TCR breadth and depth.

Assay used: immunoSEQ multiplex PCR; TCRdb lists only in-frame clones, some missing. This table holds under 150,000 clones, 85% to 95% found once. The CDR3 length is 14 residues. V was cut by 4 bases and J by 9 bases, with 15 bases left in between. Sequences were derived from peripheral blood, sampled on day 0 of AZD1222 vaccination. This clonotype originated in an adult in good health. V gene TRBV23-1 combines with J gene TRBJ1-4; no reliable D call. TRBV23-1 is noted as an ORF with a role that remains uncertain. CDR3 region: CASSLQPLMKKLFF. CDR3 nucleotides: TGCGCCAGCAGTCTACAGCCTTTAATGAAAAAACTGTTTTTT.